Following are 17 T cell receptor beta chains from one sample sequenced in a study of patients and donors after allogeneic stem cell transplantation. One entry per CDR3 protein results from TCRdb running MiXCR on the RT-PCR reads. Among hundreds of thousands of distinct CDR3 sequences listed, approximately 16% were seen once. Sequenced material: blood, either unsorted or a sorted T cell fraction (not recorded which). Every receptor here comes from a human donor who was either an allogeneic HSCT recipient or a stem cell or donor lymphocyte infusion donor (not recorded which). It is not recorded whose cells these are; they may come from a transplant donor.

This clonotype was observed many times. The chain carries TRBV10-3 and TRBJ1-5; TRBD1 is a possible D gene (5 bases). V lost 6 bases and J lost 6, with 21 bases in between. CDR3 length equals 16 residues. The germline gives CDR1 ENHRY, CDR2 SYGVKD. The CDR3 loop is CAISPRIPGGGQPQHF. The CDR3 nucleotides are TGTGCCATCAGCCCACGGATCCCGGGGGGGGGTCAGCCCCAGCATTTT.

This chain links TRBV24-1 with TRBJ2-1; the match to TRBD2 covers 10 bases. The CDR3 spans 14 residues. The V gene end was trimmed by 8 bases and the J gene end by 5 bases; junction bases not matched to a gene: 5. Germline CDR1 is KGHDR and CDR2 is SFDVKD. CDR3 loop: CATNGLAENNEQFF. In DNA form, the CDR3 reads TGTGCCACCAATGGACTAGCGGAGAACAATGAGCAGTTCTTC.

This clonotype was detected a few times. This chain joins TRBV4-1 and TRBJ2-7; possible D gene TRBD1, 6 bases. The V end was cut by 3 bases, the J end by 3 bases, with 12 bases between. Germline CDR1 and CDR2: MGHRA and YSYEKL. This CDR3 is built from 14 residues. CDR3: CASSQGQGHYEQYF. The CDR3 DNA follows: TGCGCCAGCAGCCAGGGGCAGGGACACTACGAGCAGTACTTC.

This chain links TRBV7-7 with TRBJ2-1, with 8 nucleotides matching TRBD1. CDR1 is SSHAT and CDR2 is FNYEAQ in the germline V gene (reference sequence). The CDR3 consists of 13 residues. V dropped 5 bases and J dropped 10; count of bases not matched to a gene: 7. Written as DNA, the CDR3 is TGTGCCAGCAGCACACAGGGGGTTGGAGAGCAGTTCTTC. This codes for CASSTQGVGEQFF.

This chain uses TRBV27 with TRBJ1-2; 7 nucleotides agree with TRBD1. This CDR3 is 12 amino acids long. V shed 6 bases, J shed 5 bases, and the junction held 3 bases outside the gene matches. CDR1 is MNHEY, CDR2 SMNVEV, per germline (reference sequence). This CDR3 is CASRGQLYGYTF. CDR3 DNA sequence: TGTGCCAGCAGGGGACAGCTTTATGGCTACACCTTC.

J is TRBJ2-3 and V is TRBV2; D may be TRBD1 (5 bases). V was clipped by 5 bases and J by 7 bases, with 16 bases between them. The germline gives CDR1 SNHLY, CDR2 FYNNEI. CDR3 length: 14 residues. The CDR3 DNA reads TGTGCCAGCAGTCGTGACCTAGGGGTTAATACGCAGTATTTT. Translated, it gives CASSRDLGVNTQYF. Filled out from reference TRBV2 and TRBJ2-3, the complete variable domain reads EPEVTQTPSHQVTQMGQEVILRCVPISNHLYFYWYRQILGQKVEFLVSFYNNEISEKSEIFDDQFSVERPDGSNFTLKIRSTKLEDSAMYFCASSRDLGVNTQYFGPGTRLTVL.

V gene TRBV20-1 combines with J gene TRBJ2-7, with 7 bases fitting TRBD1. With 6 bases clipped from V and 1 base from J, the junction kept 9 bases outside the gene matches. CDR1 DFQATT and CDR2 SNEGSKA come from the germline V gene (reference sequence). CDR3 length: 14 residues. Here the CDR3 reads CSATAVTGSYEQYF. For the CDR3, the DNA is TGCAGTGCCACGGCCGTGACAGGGTCCTACGAGCAGTACTTC.

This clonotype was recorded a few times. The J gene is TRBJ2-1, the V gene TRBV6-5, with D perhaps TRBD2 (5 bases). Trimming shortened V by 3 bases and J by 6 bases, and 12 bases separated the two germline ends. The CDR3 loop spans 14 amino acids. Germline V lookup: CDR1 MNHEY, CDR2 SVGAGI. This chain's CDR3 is CASSYALAANEQFF. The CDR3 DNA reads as TGTGCCAGCAGTTATGCGCTAGCAGCCAATGAGCAGTTCTTC.

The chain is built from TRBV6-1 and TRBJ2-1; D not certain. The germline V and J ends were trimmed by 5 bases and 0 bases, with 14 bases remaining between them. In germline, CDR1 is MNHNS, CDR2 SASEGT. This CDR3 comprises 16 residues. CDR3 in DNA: TGTGCCAGCAGTCCACCGACGTGGAGCTCCTACAATGAGCAGTTCTTC. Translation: CASSPPTWSSYNEQFF.

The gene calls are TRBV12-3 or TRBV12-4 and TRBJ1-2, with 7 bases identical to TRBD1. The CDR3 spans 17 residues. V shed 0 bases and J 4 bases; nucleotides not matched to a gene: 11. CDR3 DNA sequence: TGTGCCAGCAGTTTAGCCGGGGGCAGGGGGGTCTCCTATGGCTACACCTTC. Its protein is CASSLAGGRGVSYGYTF.

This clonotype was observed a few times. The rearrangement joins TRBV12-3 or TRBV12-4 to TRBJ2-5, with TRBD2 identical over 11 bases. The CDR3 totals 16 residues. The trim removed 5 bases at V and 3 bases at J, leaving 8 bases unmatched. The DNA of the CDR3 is TGTGCCAGCAGTGGATTCCCACTAGCGGGGGAAGAGACCCAGTACTTC. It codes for CASSGFPLAGEETQYF.

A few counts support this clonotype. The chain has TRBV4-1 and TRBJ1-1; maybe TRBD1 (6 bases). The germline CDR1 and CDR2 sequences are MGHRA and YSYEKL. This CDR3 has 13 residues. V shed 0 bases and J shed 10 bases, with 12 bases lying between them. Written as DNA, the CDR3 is TGCGCCAGCAGCCAAGATGGCCAGGGGCGAGCTTTCTTT. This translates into CASSQDGQGRAFF.

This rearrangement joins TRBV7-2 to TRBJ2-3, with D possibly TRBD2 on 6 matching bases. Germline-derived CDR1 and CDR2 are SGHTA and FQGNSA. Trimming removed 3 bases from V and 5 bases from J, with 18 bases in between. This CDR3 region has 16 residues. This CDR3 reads CASSFLAGSRVDTQYF. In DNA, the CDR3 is TGTGCCAGCAGCTTTCTTGCGGGGTCCCGCGTAGATACGCAGTATTTT. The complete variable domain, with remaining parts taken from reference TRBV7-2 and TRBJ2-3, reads GAGVSQSPSNKVTEKGKDVELRCDPISGHTALYWYRQSLGQGLEFLIYFQGNSAPDKSGLPSDRFSAERTGGSVSTLTIQRTQQEDSAVYLCASSFLAGSRVDTQYFGPGTRLTVL.

The CDR3 protein is CASSPLPPALYTGELFF. The CDR3, as DNA: TGTGCCAGCTCACCACTTCCCCCCGCTCTCTACACCGGGGAGCTGTTTTTT. The chain has TRBV18 and TRBJ2-2; D ambiguous. The CDR3 has 17 amino acids. V was shortened by 1 base and J by 3 bases, with 15 bases between the two germline ends. Germline lookup yields CDR1 KGHSH and CDR2 LQKENI.

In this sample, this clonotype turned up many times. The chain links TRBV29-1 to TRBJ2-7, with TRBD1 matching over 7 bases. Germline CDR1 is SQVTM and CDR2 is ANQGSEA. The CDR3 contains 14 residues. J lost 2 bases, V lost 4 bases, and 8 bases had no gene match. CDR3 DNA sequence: TGCAGCGTTGGAGGACAGGCTCCTACCTACGAGCAGTACTTC. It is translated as CSVGGQAPTYEQYF.

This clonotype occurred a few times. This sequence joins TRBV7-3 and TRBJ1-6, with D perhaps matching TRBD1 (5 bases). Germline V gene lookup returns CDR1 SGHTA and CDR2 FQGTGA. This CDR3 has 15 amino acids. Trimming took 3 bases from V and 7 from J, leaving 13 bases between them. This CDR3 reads CASSFIGGGNSPLHF. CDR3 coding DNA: TGTGCCAGCAGCTTCATCGGCGGGGGGAATTCACCCCTCCACTTT.

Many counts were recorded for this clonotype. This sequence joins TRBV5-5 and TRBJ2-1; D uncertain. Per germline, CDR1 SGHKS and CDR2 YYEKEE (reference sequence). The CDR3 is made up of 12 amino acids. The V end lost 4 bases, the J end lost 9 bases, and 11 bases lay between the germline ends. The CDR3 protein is CASSPGSSEQFF. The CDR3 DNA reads TGTGCCAGCAGCCCGGGTAGTAGTGAGCAGTTCTTC. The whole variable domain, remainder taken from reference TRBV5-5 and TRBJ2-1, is DAGVTQSPTHLIKTRGQQVTLRCSPISGHKSVSWYQQVLGQGPQFIFQYYEKEERGRGNFPDRFSARQFPNYSSELNVNALLLGDSALYLCASSPGSSEQFFGPGTRLTVL.